Listed below are T cell receptor beta chains from one sample, sequenced in a study of cytomegalovirus exposure and HLA in healthy donors. Produced via immunoSEQ multiplex PCR; TCRdb's table is partial and in-frame only. Here the sample spans under 250,000 clones, more than 75% being singletons. The sequenced sample consisted of PBMCs. Every receptor here comes from a male donor in good health and CMV-seronegative. The CDR3 runs from the conserved cysteine through the conserved F or W. D genes are given only for firm matches. Clone size is not always given. Where it is, it says once, few, many or a class for expanded clones.

cdr3_aa,cdr3_nt,d_call,clone_size,v_call,j_call
CASELRGSEKLFF,TGTGCCAGCGAGCTCAGGGGTAGCGAAAAACTGTTTTTT,.,few,TRBV28,TRBJ1-4
CASSLAGGVTGNTIYF,TGCGCCAGCAGCTTGGCTGGGGGCGTTACTGGAAACACCATATATTTT,.,.,TRBV5-1,TRBJ1-3
CASSSGTDLYGYTF,TGTGCCAGCAGTTCGGGGACAGACCTTTATGGCTACACCTTC,TRBD1,medium-sized,TRBV6-6,TRBJ1-2
CASSITDKQPQHF,TGTGCCAGCAGCATCACAGATAAACAGCCCCAGCATTTT,.,.,TRBV7-8,TRBJ1-5
CASSYLVRTSTDTQYF,TGTGCCAGCAGCTATTTAGTCCGAACTAGCACAGATACGCAGTATTTT,.,.,TRBV7-9,TRBJ2-3
CASSYSKRDQPQHF,TGTGCCAGCAGTTACTCGAAGAGGGATCAGCCCCAGCATTTT,.,.,TRBV6-5,TRBJ1-5
CASSSDRDGYTF,TGTGCCAGCAGCTCAGACAGGGACGGCTACACCTTC,.,.,TRBV21-1,TRBJ1-2
CASSERRANTEAFF,TGTGCCAGCAGTGAAAGGAGGGCGAACACTGAAGCTTTCTTT,.,.,TRBV25-1,TRBJ1-1
CASSSGTGGFNEQFF,TGTGCCAGCAGTTCCGGGACAGGGGGGTTCAATGAGCAGTTCTTC,TRBD1,.,TRBV27,TRBJ2-1
CASSPDYTQETQYF,TGTGCCAGCAGCCCCGACTACACCCAAGAGACCCAGTACTTC,.,.,TRBV7-9,TRBJ2-5
CASSLQSMNTEAFF,TGTGCCAGCAGTTTACAGTCCATGAACACTGAAGCTTTCTTT,.,few,TRBV28,TRBJ1-1
CASRGLAAYEQYF,TGTGCCAGCAGGGGACTAGCGGCCTACGAGCAGTACTTC,TRBD2,few,TRBV27,TRBJ2-7
CASSPTSGIFYEQYF,TGTGCCAGCAGCCCAACTAGCGGGATATTCTACGAGCAGTACTTC,TRBD2,.,TRBV9,TRBJ2-7
CASSVEQGVGYTF,TGTGCCAGCAGCGTAGAACAGGGGGTTGGCTACACCTTC,TRBD1,.,TRBV9,TRBJ1-2
CASRAGTSGRPGGLDTGELFF,TGTGCCAGTAGAGCTGGGACTAGCGGGAGGCCCGGGGGCTTAGACACCGGGGAGCTGTTTTTT,TRBD2,.,TRBV19,TRBJ2-2
CASSSPGGREGSSYNEQFF,TGTGCCAGCAGCTCCCCGGGTGGGCGGGAGGGTAGTTCCTACAATGAGCAGTTCTTC,TRBD2,.,TRBV5-4,TRBJ2-1
CASSASGVGTYNEQFF,TGTGCCAGCAGCGCCAGCGGGGTTGGGACCTACAATGAGCAGTTCTTC,TRBD2,once,TRBV9,TRBJ2-1
CASSTGQGTYEQYF,TGTGCCAGTAGTACGGGACAAGGGACCTACGAGCAGTACTTC,.,.,TRBV19,TRBJ2-7
CASSLTENTEAFF,TGCGCCAGCAGCCTGACAGAGAACACTGAAGCTTTCTTT,.,.,TRBV5-1,TRBJ1-1
CASSAGGRDSPLHF,TGTGCCAGCAGTGCCGGGGGGAGAGATTCACCCCTCCACTTT,.,.,TRBV6-1,TRBJ1-6